Listed here are 28 T cell receptor delta chains from one sample, sequenced in a study of γδ T cells in repeated Plasmodium falciparum infection (dated by TCRdb to the early 2020s). Receptor amplification or capture employed multiplex PCR. The instrument given in TCRdb is Illumina MiSeq. TCRdb reran clone calling on the public reads with CATT; rows sharing one DNA sequence were then combined. Counted in this sample were 70,000 to 95,000 delta-chain clones; around 1.4% of them appeared once. The ten largest clones take up under 10% of the sample. Vgamma9/Vdelta2+ and Vdelta2-negative gammadelta T cell populations were flow-sorted from peripheral blood mononuclear cells for bulk TCR repertoire analysis. The sample consisted of gamma-delta T cells from blood. The receptor set was obtained from a pool of human donors (malaria-infected and uninfected, not separated).

This clone showed up just a few times. The TCRdb record carries a much larger clone's protein, which differs from this DNA's translation at residue 5; a read error is the likely cause, and the protein listed here is the DNA translation. This chain uses TRDV1 with TRDJ1; 8 bases are shared with TRDD3. Germline matching of the DNA provided the J gene here, since TCRdb leaves it blank. The CDR3 length is 19 residues. From germline, CDR1 is TSWWSYY and CDR2 QGS. V was pared by 5 bases and J by 0 bases, with 17 bases of the junction left unmatched. For the CDR3, the DNA is TGTGCTCTTGGGCGCCTGCCTTCTGACTGGGGGGTATACACCGATAAACTCATCTTT. Its protein product is CALGRLPSDWGVYTDKLIF.

As for this clone: One base separates it from a far larger clone, so it is likely a read error. The sample holds other DNA sequences that translate to the same CDR3. V is TRDV1 and J is TRDJ1, with a weak D call TRDD2 (5 bases). Here the J gene came from matching the DNA to germline, since TCRdb omits it. V lost 4 bases, J lost 1 base, and 34 bases lay in between. CDR1 TSWWSYY and CDR2 QGS come from the germline V gene. CDR3 length equals 22 residues. CDR3 in DNA: TGTGCTCTTGGGGCCCATAAAACTTCCCTACGTACCGGGGCAAGGGGCACCGATAAACTCATCTTT. Its translation: CALGAHKTSLRTGARGTDKLIF.

Comment on this clone: TCRdb's listed protein matches a much larger clone and diverges from this DNA's translation at residue 13, likely through a read error; the protein shown comes from the DNA. This rearrangement joins TRDV1 to TRDJ1; D might be TRDD2 (6 bases). Trimming left V 5 bases short and J 0 bases short, with 28 bases between. Germline CDR1 reads TSWWSYY; CDR2 reads QGS. The CDR3 totals 20 residues. In DNA, the CDR3 is TGTGCTCTTGGGAGATCCTTCCCCTCGTACCCGGGGGCGTACACCGATAAACTCATCTTT. It yields the protein CALGRSFPSYPGAYTDKLIF.

This clone was counted a few times. This likely traces to a read error, being one base from a far larger clone. Other DNA sequences within the sample encode an identical CDR3. J gene calling gave no result, while the V gene is TRAV38-2/DV8; TRDD3 is taken as the D call from the table, unchecked against the DNA. CDR1 and CDR2 (germline): TSESDYY, QEAYKQQN. This CDR3 contains 24 residues. CDR3 protein: CAYRSPVGLPITGGRSVYTDKLIF. CDR3 DNA: TGTGCTTATAGGAGCCCAGTAGGCCTTCCTATTACTGGGGGACGTTCTGTTTACACCGATAAGCTCATCTTT.

Comment on this clone: A read error likely explains why the TCRdb protein, taken from a much larger clone, differs from this DNA's translation at residue 15; the protein shown is translated from the DNA. V and J are TRAV38-2/DV8 and TRDJ1, with D maybe TRDD3 (7 bases). The CDR3 loop spans 21 amino acids. V was clipped by 0 bases and J by 4 bases, with 31 bases between them. The germline V gene has CDR1 TSESDYY and CDR2 QEAYKQQN. DNA of the CDR3: TGTGCTTATAGGAGCGGCCAGATCCTACCGTACCTAACTGGGGAATACGATAAACTCATCTTT. Its translation is CAYRSGQILPYLTGEYDKLIF.

This clone turned up a few times. A read error likely explains why the TCRdb protein, taken from a much larger clone, differs from this DNA's translation at residue 3; the protein shown is translated from the DNA. The rearrangement joins TRDV2 to TRDJ1; 7 bases agree with TRDD3. The CDR3 is 19 amino acids. Germline-derived CDR1 and CDR2 are GEAIGNYY and EKD. The CDR3, as DNA: TGTGCCTGGGACACAATACTGGCAGGGGATAAAATCCACACCGATAAACTCATCTTT. Its translation: CAWDTILAGDKIHTDKLIF.

A few counts support this clone. This same CDR3 is encoded by further DNA sequences in the sample. The chain carries TRDV1 and TRDJ1, with D tentatively TRDD2 or TRDD3 (9 bases each). The J gene, missing from TCRdb, was assigned here through DNA to germline matching. The germline V gene has CDR1 TSWWSYY and CDR2 QGS. V lost 3 bases to trimming and J lost 5 bases, with 28 bases between them. The CDR3 runs to 19 residues. The CDR3 sequence is CALGDPSYAGGFATDKLIF. DNA for the CDR3: TGTGCTCTTGGGGACCCTTCCTACGCTGGGGGATTCGCCACTGATAAACTCATCTTT.

A word on this clone: TCRdb's entry gives the protein of a much larger clone, which mismatches this DNA's translation at residue 24, likely from a read error; the protein reported here is translated from the DNA. V gene TRDV1 combines with J gene TRDJ1; 12 bases map to TRDD3. TCRdb leaves out the J gene; it was filled in here by matching the DNA to germline. CDR1 is TSWWSYY and CDR2 is QGS in the germline V gene. CDR3 length: 30 amino acids. J lost 0 bases, V lost 1 base, and 42 bases had no gene match. The CDR3 region is CALGEPSSGAMYWGIPPRSFLSEHTDKLIF. CDR3 nucleotides: TGTGCTCTTGGGGAACCTTCGAGCGGTGCTATGTACTGGGGGATACCCCCTCGGTCGTTTCTTAGTGAGCACACCGATAAACTCATCTTT.

Concerning this clone itself: TCRdb shows a much larger clone's protein in place of this DNA's translation, and the two differ at residue 8, likely through a read error; the protein shown is translated from the DNA. The gene calls are TRDV2 and TRDJ2; 10 positions agree with TRDD3. The J gene was not available in TCRdb and was assigned here by matching the DNA to germline segments. Per germline, CDR1 GEAIGNYY and CDR2 EKD. The V segment lost 3 bases and the J segment 4 bases; nucleotides outside the gene matches: 4. The CDR3 covers 15 residues. CDR3 in DNA: TGTGCCTGTGACTGGGGGATACACGGGACAGCACAACTCTTCTTT. Its translation: CACDWGIHGTAQLFF.

A note on this clone: With a far larger clone one base away, a read error is the likely cause. This sample includes further DNA sequences coding for the same CDR3. The V and J genes are TRDV2 and TRDJ1; 13 bases align to TRDD3. In the absence of a J gene in TCRdb, the DNA was matched to germline to assign it here. The junction had 7 bases not matched to a gene; V was cut back by 7 bases and J by 0 bases. From germline, CDR1 is GEAIGNYY and CDR2 EKD. This CDR3 comprises 16 residues. The chain's CDR3 is CACTGGYAGDTDKLIF. CDR3 coding DNA: TGTGCCTGCACTGGGGGATACGCTGGGGACACCGATAAACTCATCTTT.

Concerning this clone: TCRdb's entry gives the protein of a much larger clone, which mismatches this DNA's translation at residues 5 and 15, likely from a read error; the protein reported here is translated from the DNA. The chain couples TRDV1 to TRDJ1; 9 bases fit TRDD3. Germline V CDR1 and CDR2: TSWWSYY, QGS. The CDR3 sequence is 21 residues long. The V gene end was trimmed by 4 bases and the J gene end by 0 bases; junction bases not matched to a gene: 21. Here the CDR3 reads CALGGKTASPRTGGDTDKLIF. CDR3 nucleotides: TGTGCTCTTGGGGGCAAGACAGCATCCCCTCGTACTGGGGGAGACACCGATAAACTCATCTTT.

This clone was seen only a few times. It is likely a read error: a sequence one base away is far more abundant. The V call is TRDV2, the J call TRDJ3; tentative D call: TRDD3 (5 bases). Matching the DNA to germline supplied the J gene, which TCRdb does not give. Germline CDR1 and CDR2: GEAIGNYY and EKD. The CDR3 is made up of 18 amino acids. The CDR3 nucleotides are TGCGCCTGTGACACCGGGATGCCCTTTTCCTGGGACACCCGACAGATGTTTTTC. Its translation is CACDTGMPFSWDTRQMFF.

This clone has a handful of counts. TCRdb pairs this DNA with a much larger clone's protein that differs at residue 18, likely a read error; the protein shown was translated from the DNA. J is TRDJ1 and V is TRDV1; D perhaps matches TRDD3 (10 bases). TCRdb lists no J gene, so it was determined here by aligning the DNA to germline. Germline V gene lookup returns CDR1 TSWWSYY and CDR2 QGS. The ends were cut back, 1 base at V and 3 bases at J, with 36 bases in the middle. The CDR3 is 23 residues long. The CDR3: CALGEHCCRPSYSYGGYADKLIF. The CDR3 DNA sequence: TGTGCTCTTGGGGAACATTGTTGTAGGCCTTCCTACTCCTACGGGGGATACGCCGATAAACTCATCTTT.

This clone has only a few counts. The protein that TCRdb holds for this DNA derives from a much larger clone and differs from the translated DNA at residue 11, which likely indicates a read error; the protein shown here is translated from the DNA. The V gene is TRDV2, the J gene TRDJ1; 7 nucleotides agree with TRDD3. The J gene is not listed in TCRdb, so it was assigned here from a DNA match to germline. Germline CDR1 is GEAIGNYY and CDR2 is EKD. V shed 3 bases and J 0 bases; nucleotides not matched to a gene: 12. This CDR3 has 17 amino acids. DNA of the CDR3: TGTGCCTGTGACGGGCTTACTGGGGTGGCGCACACCGATAAACTCATCTTT. Protein product: CACDGLTGVAHTDKLIF.

Turning to this clone: This sequence is one base from a far larger clone and is likely a read error. The same CDR3 arises from other DNA sequences in this sample as well. The rearrangement joins TRDV1 to TRDJ1; perhaps TRDD3 as D (10 bases). The CDR3 sequence is 22 residues long. Trimming left V 3 bases short and J 1 base short, with 33 bases between. Germline CDR1 reads TSWWSYY; CDR2 reads QGS. CDR3 bases: TGTGCTCTTGGGGAGCCCGGCCTTCCTACGTTCCTGGGGGATAGGGGCACCGATAAACTCATCTTT. Its protein product is CALGEPGLPTFLGDRGTDKLIF.

As for this clone: TCRdb lists the protein of a much larger clone for this DNA, which differs at residue 15, so this is likely a read error; the protein given here is translated from the DNA itself. The rearrangement links TRDV1 to TRDJ1, with 7 bases fitting TRDD3. Germline V gene data show CDR1 as TSWWSYY and CDR2 as QGS. This CDR3 is 22 amino acids long. V lost 5 bases, J lost 7 bases, and 34 bases stayed unmatched. The DNA of the CDR3 is TGTGCTCTTGGGAGATCCCCACCTAGGACTTTCTCTACTGGGGTATCCCAGGGTAAACTCATCTTT. Amino acid sequence: CALGRSPPRTFSTGVSQGKLIF.

In its sample, this clone was seen many times. The chain combines TRDV1 with TRDJ1; a possible D gene is TRDD3 (5 bases). CDR1 is TSWWSYY, CDR2 QGS, per germline. V was pared by 2 bases and J by 1 base, with 41 bases between. The CDR3 totals 25 residues. The CDR3 nucleotides are TGTGCTCTTGGGGAAGGCCGTTCTTCTTTCCCATCGGTACCGTTGGGGCTCTACTTCACCGATAAACTCATCTTT. Translating gives CALGEGRSSFPSVPLGLYFTDKLIF.

With regard to this clone: A read error is likely here: a far larger clone is one base away. This same CDR3 is encoded by further DNA sequences in the sample. The gene calls are TRDV1 and TRDJ1, with a weak D call TRDD3 (5 bases). This CDR3 is 16 amino acids long. Germline values: CDR1 TSWWSYY, CDR2 QGS. This CDR3 is CALGEPLCQGVDKLIF. The CDR3 DNA follows: TGTGCCCTTGGGGAACCCCTCTGCCAGGGGGTCGATAAACTCATCTTT.

This clone was seen repeatedly, ten times or more. The V gene is TRDV1, the J gene TRDJ2; possible D gene TRDD3, 5 bases. This CDR3 region has 16 residues. Looked up from germline, CDR1 is TSWWSYY and CDR2 is QGS. V shed 9 bases and J shed 2 bases, with 19 bases lying between them. The DNA for the CDR3 is TGTGCTCTCAAGACGGGTGGGCATACGTTGACAGCACAACTCTTCTTT. Protein: CALKTGGHTLTAQLFF.

As to this clone: This likely stems from a read error, as it lies one base from a far larger clone. In the same sample, other DNA sequences code for this CDR3. This chain uses TRDV1 with TRDJ2; 9 bases are shared with TRDD3. TCRdb lists no J gene, so it was determined here by aligning the DNA to germline. In germline, CDR1 is TSWWSYY, CDR2 QGS. V was pared by 5 bases and J by 3 bases, with 16 bases of the junction left unmatched. There are 19 residues in the CDR3. CDR3 in amino acids: CALGQTIRGIPSLTAQLFF. CDR3 DNA: TGTGCTCTTGGGCAAACGATAAGGGGGATACCGTCTCTGACAGCACAACTCTTCTTT.

This clone has only a few counts. TCRdb's protein for this DNA is that of a much larger clone and differs from the translation at residue 9, likely a read error; the protein shown is the DNA translation. The rearrangement uses TRDV1 and TRDJ1; 9 nucleotides match TRDD2. This CDR3 is 26 amino acids long. With V trimmed by 4 bases and J by 10 bases, 46 bases remained unmatched. The germline V gene has CDR1 TSWWSYY and CDR2 QGS. The CDR3 here is CALGVPSYVHWPPRLKLEDINGRLIF. The DNA of the CDR3 is TGTGCTCTTGGGGTTCCTTCCTACGTGCACTGGCCTCCCCGCTTGAAGCTTGAAGACATAAACGGGCGACTCATCTTT.

In regard to this clone: With a far larger clone one base away, a read error is the likely cause. The identical CDR3 is also encoded by other nucleotide sequences in the sample. This chain links TRDV2 with TRDJ1, with TRDD3 identical over 9 bases. TCRdb leaves out the J gene; it was filled in here by matching the DNA to germline. The J segment lost 0 bases and the V segment lost 2 bases, leaving 18 bases of the junction unmatched. Looked up from germline, CDR1 is GEAIGNYY and CDR2 is EKD. The CDR3 runs 20 residues. For the CDR3, the DNA is TGTGCCTGTGACAGACTGCTGGGGGATTCGCTAGATCGACACACCGATAAACTCATCTTT. Translated: CACDRLLGDSLDRHTDKLIF.

This clone was seen at least ten times. Distinct nucleotide sequences in the sample also encode this CDR3. The chain combines TRDV2 with TRDJ1; 7 bases agree with TRDD3. CDR1 and CDR2 from the germline V gene are GEAIGNYY and EKD. CDR3 length equals 20 residues. V trimming: 4 bases; J trimming: 1 base; junction bases outside the gene matches: 23. The CDR3 loop is CACEGPVLYWGPQGTDKLIF. The CDR3 nucleotides read TGTGCCTGTGAAGGACCGGTCTTGTACTGGGGACCCCAGGGCACCGATAAACTCATCTTT.

Comments on this clone: This probably arose from a read error, given a far larger clone one base away. The sample holds other DNA sequences that translate to the same CDR3. The chain joins TRDV2 to TRDJ1; TRDD3 matches 11 bases. CDR1 and CDR2 from the germline V gene are GEAIGNYY and EKD. The CDR3 has 20 amino acids. The CDR3 coding sequence is TGTGCCTGTGACACCGAGAAAGTACTGGGGGATAAGGTGTACACCGATAAGCTCATCTTT. Translation gives CACDTEKVLGDKVYTDKLIF.

This clone was seen a few times. The translation of this DNA and the TCRdb protein of a much larger clone differ at residue 6, probably owing to a read error; the protein shown here is translated from the DNA. The chain has TRDV2 and TRDJ3, with TRDD3 matching over 11 bases. Matching the DNA to germline supplied the J gene, which TCRdb does not give. Unmatched junction bases numbered 8, after V lost 0 bases and J lost 2 bases. Looked up from germline, CDR1 is GEAIGNYY and CDR2 is EKD. CDR3 length equals 20 residues. The CDR3 region is CACDTATGGYVAWDTRQMFF. CDR3 in DNA: TGTGCCTGTGACACCGCGACTGGGGGATATGTGGCCTGGGACACCCGACAGATGTTTTTC.

About this clone itself: A far larger clone is a single base away, which makes a read error likely. Within the sample, other DNA sequences also encode this same CDR3. V and J are TRDV2 and TRDJ1, with 11 bases lining up with TRDD3. TCRdb does not report a J gene; here it was assigned by matching the DNA to germline references. This CDR3 has 15 amino acids. Germline V CDR1 and CDR2: GEAIGNYY, EKD. This CDR3 reads CACDICALGDNKLIF. The CDR3 nucleotides are TGCGCCTGTGACATCTGCGCACTGGGGGATAATAAACTCATCTTT.

Notes on this clone: TCRdb's protein for this DNA is that of a much larger clone and differs from the translation at residue 2, likely a read error; the protein shown is the DNA translation. The gene calls are TRDV2 and TRDJ1; 13 bases match TRDD3. The CDR3 length is 19 residues. The germline CDR1 and CDR2 sequences are GEAIGNYY and EKD. The CDR3 DNA sequence: TGTTCCTGTGACGATTTACTGGGGGATACGCCCGCGTACACCGATAAACTCATCTTT. Residues: CSCDDLLGDTPAYTDKLIF.

This clone was observed at least ten times. The rearrangement joins TRDV1 to TRDJ1, with 11 bases aligning to TRDD3. The germline CDR1 and CDR2 sequences are TSWWSYY and QGS. The CDR3 runs to 18 residues. The ends lost 2 bases at V and 1 base at J; junction bases unmatched: 9. The CDR3 region has the DNA TGTGCTCTTGGGGAAGTCTGGGGGATACATATTGGCACCGATAAACTCATCTTT. Translating it yields CALGEVWGIHIGTDKLIF.